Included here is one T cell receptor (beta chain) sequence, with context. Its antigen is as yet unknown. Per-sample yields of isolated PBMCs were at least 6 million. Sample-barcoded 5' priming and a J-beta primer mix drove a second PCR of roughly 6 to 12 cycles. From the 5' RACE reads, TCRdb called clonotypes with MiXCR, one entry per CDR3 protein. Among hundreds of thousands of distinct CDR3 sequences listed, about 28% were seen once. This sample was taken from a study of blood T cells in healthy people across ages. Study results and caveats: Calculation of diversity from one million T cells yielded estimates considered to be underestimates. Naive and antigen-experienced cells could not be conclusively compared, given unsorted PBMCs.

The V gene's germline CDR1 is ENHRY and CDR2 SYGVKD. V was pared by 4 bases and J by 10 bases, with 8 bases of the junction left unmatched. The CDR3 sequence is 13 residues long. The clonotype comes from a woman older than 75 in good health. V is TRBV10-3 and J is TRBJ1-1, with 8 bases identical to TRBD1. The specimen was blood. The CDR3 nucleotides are TGTGCCATCAGTGGGGGCGGAACAGGGGGAGCTTTCTTT. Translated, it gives CAISGGGTGGAFF.